The rows below give T cell receptor beta chains drawn from one sample of a study of control samples from healthy donors and cancer patients. The table came from immunoSEQ multiplex PCR; TCRdb's copy has only in-frame clones and leaves some out. Of 150,000 to 200,000 clones detected, over 85% appear once; the ten largest clones hold under 8.5%. Sequencing was carried out using blood. These receptors originate from a woman aged 40 to 50 in good health. CDR3s include the opening cysteine and the closing phenylalanine or tryptophan. D genes are given only for firm matches.

j_gene,len,d_gene,v_gene,CDR3nt,CDR3aa
TRBJ1-5,14,.,TRBV19,TGTGCCAGTAGTATCGGAAGTAGCAATCAGCCCCAGCATTTT,CASSIGSSNQPQHF
TRBJ1-3,14,.,TRBV9,TGTGCCAGCAGCTCAGGGAGCTCTGGAAACACCATATATTTT,CASSSGSSGNTIYF
TRBJ2-3,16,TRBD2,TRBV18,TGTGCCAGCTCACCGAGACTAGCGGGGGACACAGATACGCAGTATTTT,CASSPRLAGDTDTQYF
TRBJ1-4,15,TRBD1,TRBV7-9,TGTGCCAGCAGCCTGGGACAGGGAGACAATGAAAAACTGTTTTTT,CASSLGQGDNEKLFF
TRBJ2-1,14,.,TRBV9,TGTGCCAGCAGCGTAGGCGCTAGTTTGAATGAGCAGTTCTTC,CASSVGASLNEQFF
TRBJ1-2,15,.,TRBV7-2,TGTGCCAGCAGCTTAGTGTGGGAGACCGCCCATGGCTACACCTTC,CASSLVWETAHGYTF
TRBJ1-2,16,TRBD1,TRBV19,TGTGCCAGTAGTATTTATCGGACAGGGCCTAACTATGGCTACACCTTC,CASSIYRTGPNYGYTF
TRBJ1-5,15,.,TRBV5-1,TGCGCCAGCAGCTTGGGGGGTTTGGACAATCAGCCCCAGCATTTT,CASSLGGLDNQPQHF
TRBJ2-2,21,TRBD2,TRBV4-1,TGCGCCAGCAGCCCCCTGCCCTTGGGGACTAGCGGGAGGCCCAACACCGGGGAGCTGTTTTTT,CASSPLPLGTSGRPNTGELFF
TRBJ2-3,14,.,TRBV7-8,TGTGCCAGCAGCTTGACAGGACAAACAGATACGCAGTATTTT,CASSLTGQTDTQYF